One sample yielded the 32 T cell receptor beta chains listed below, sequenced in a study of blood T cell repertoires in COVID-19. The repertoire was sequenced with immunoSEQ multiplex PCR; TCRdb's copy has only in-frame clones and lacks some. Here the sample spans about 250,000 clones, 80% to 85% being singletons. The sample was peripheral blood. These receptor sequences come from a man aged 45-65 years with active or convalescent COVID-19.

The chain combines TRBV7-9 with TRBJ2-1; 8 bases match TRBD2. This CDR3 region has 15 residues. With V trimmed by 1 base and J by 6 bases, 5 bases remained unmatched. Germline V CDR1 and CDR2: SEHNR, FQNEAQ (reference sequence). CDR3 sequence (DNA): TGTGCCAGCAGCTTAGTAGGGCGGGGGGTCAATGAGCAGTTCTTC. Amino acid sequence: CASSLVGRGVNEQFF.

This chain links TRBV29-1 with TRBJ1-1, with 8 positions matching TRBD1. The J segment lost 0 bases and the V segment lost 7 bases, leaving 7 bases of the junction unmatched. Germline V gives CDR1 SQVTM, CDR2 ANQGSEA. The CDR3 runs to 14 residues. This CDR3 is CSARTGNMNTEAFF. CDR3 DNA: TGCAGCGCCCGGACAGGGAACATGAACACTGAAGCTTTCTTT.

The sample holds one count of this clone. The V gene is TRBV30, the J gene TRBJ1-2; the D gene is possibly TRBD1 (5 bases). Germline-derived CDR1 and CDR2 are GTSNPN and SVGIG (reference sequence). This CDR3 has 12 amino acids. V was clipped by 3 bases and J by 2 bases, with 7 bases between them. CDR3 residues: CAWRGVNYGYTF. The CDR3 DNA reads TGTGCCTGGAGAGGGGTAAACTATGGCTACACCTTC.

This clone has only one observation. The chain uses TRBV4-1 and TRBJ2-1, with 9 bases lining up with TRBD1. V lost 4 bases to trimming and J lost 8 bases; unmatched junction nucleotides: 6. Germline values: CDR1 MGHRA, CDR2 YSYEKL. This CDR3 has 14 residues. The CDR3, as DNA: TGCGCCAGCAGCCTTCCTACAGGGGGCTATGAGCAGTTCTTC. Amino acid sequence: CASSLPTGGYEQFF.

This chain connects TRBV24-1 to TRBJ1-2; no reliable D call. The CDR3 consists of 12 residues. CDR1 is KGHDR and CDR2 is SFDVKD in the germline V gene. The V end lost 0 bases, the J end lost 8 bases, and 6 bases lay between the germline ends. CDR3 sequence: CATSDLGRGYTF. The CDR3 nucleotides are TGTGCCACCAGTGATTTGGGCAGGGGCTACACCTTC.

The chain employs TRBV19 and TRBJ1-4; no definite D call. The CDR3 length is 15 residues. The V and J ends lost 5 bases and 3 bases respectively, with 13 bases between them. Germline V gene data show CDR1 as LNHDA and CDR2 as SQIVND (reference sequence). For the CDR3, the DNA is TGTGCCAGTAGTTCCCGCGGGCAGTCTAATGAAAAACTGTTTTTT. Residues: CASSSRGQSNEKLFF.

This clone was found once. The gene calls are TRBV19 and TRBJ1-1, with 10 bases identical to TRBD1. The CDR3 runs to 16 residues. CDR1 and CDR2 (germline): LNHDA, SQIVND (reference sequence). After removal of 6 bases from V and 3 bases from J, the junction contained 10 bases not matched to a gene. DNA for the CDR3: TGTGCCAGTAGCCGTCCCGGGACAGGGGTCCACACTGAAGCTTTCTTT. This codes for CASSRPGTGVHTEAFF.

The V gene is TRBV21-1, the J gene TRBJ1-2; the table gives TRBD1 as D, unverified against the DNA. TRBV21-1 is a recognized pseudogene. CDR3 size: 17 residues. The CDR3 DNA reads as TGTGCCAGCAGCGGTCGGACAGACACCGGCCCTTGTTATGGCTACACCTTC. As protein: CASSGRTDTGPCYGYTF.

As to this clone: Other DNA sequences of this sample code for an identical CDR3. V and J are TRBV5-1 and TRBJ1-1, with D maybe TRBD1 (5 bases). The CDR3 loop spans 14 amino acids. The V gene lost 2 bases and the J gene lost 2 bases, with 10 bases spanning the gap. Germline assignment: CDR1 SGHRS and CDR2 YFSETQ. The CDR3 is CASSLRQGNTEAFF. The CDR3 DNA is TGCGCCAGCAGCTTACGTCAGGGCAACACTGAAGCTTTCTTT.

V is TRBV7-9 and J is TRBJ2-1; tentatively, D is TRBD2 (5 bases). The V gene lost 1 base and the J gene lost 2 bases, with 12 bases spanning the gap. The CDR3 contains 16 residues. Germline CDR1 and CDR2: SEHNR and FQNEAQ (reference sequence). This CDR3 reads CASSLVRGFTYNEQFF. The CDR3 coding sequence is TGTGCCAGCAGCTTAGTTCGGGGTTTTACCTACAATGAGCAGTTCTTC.

This rearrangement joins TRBV4-2 to TRBJ2-3; 11 positions match TRBD2. The CDR3 loop spans 17 amino acids. Germline V gene sequence: CDR1 LGHNA, CDR2 YNFKEQ. V lost 0 bases, J lost 5 bases, and 7 bases stayed unmatched. CDR3 sequence reads: CASSQDKTSGGGDTQYF. The CDR3 nucleotides are TGTGCCAGCAGCCAAGATAAAACTAGCGGGGGCGGAGATACGCAGTATTTT.

The J gene is TRBJ2-5, the V gene TRBV29-1; maybe TRBD1 (5 bases). The germline V and J ends were trimmed by 3 bases and 4 bases, with 12 bases remaining between them. CDR1 and CDR2 (germline): SQVTM, ANQGSEA. This CDR3 has 13 amino acids. In DNA, the CDR3 is TGCAGCGTTGACGACGGTAGGGGAGAGACCCAGTACTTC. As protein: CSVDDGRGETQYF.

The chain is built from TRBV11-2 and TRBJ2-3, with TRBD1 identical over 10 bases. V gave up 3 bases and J gave up 4 bases; unmatched junction bases: 4. Germline V CDR1 and CDR2: SGHAT, FQNNGV. The CDR3 runs 15 residues. The CDR3 sequence is CASSLGQGSADTQYF. The DNA of the CDR3 is TGTGCCAGCAGCTTGGGACAGGGGAGCGCAGATACGCAGTATTTT.

The chain has TRBV5-5 and TRBJ1-1; 8 bases are shared with TRBD1. The CDR3 contains 16 residues. V lost 4 bases to trimming and J lost 0 bases; unmatched junction nucleotides: 8. Looked up from germline, CDR1 is SGHKS and CDR2 is YYEKEE (reference sequence). CDR3 sequence reads: CASSTGQGTMNTEAFF. The CDR3 coding sequence is TGTGCCAGCAGCACCGGACAGGGTACGATGAACACTGAAGCTTTCTTT.

This chain uses TRBV15 with TRBJ2-2; 7 nucleotides line up with TRBD1. The ends lost 8 bases at V and 0 bases at J; junction bases unmatched: 0. Germline CDR1 LNHNV, CDR2 YYDKDF (reference sequence). This CDR3 region has 13 residues. The CDR3 protein is CATGTANTGELFF. As DNA, the CDR3 is TGTGCCACCGGGACAGCGAACACCGGGGAGCTGTTTTTT.

The chain combines TRBV9 with TRBJ2-2, with D possibly TRBD2 on 6 matching bases. CDR1 is SGDLS and CDR2 is YYNGEE in the germline V gene. The CDR3 covers 16 residues. The germline V and J ends were trimmed by 3 bases and 2 bases, with 14 bases remaining between them. CDR3 bases: TGTGCCAGCAGCGACCGAGGAGGGCCAAACACCGGGGAGCTGTTTTTT. Amino acids: CASSDRGGPNTGELFF.

This clone was recorded a few times. The chain combines TRBV7-9 with TRBJ1-4, with 8 nucleotides matching TRBD1. J lost 7 bases, V lost 5 bases, and 9 bases had no gene match. The CDR3 loop spans 15 amino acids. Germline CDR1 is SEHNR and CDR2 is FQNEAQ (reference sequence). CDR3 DNA sequence: TGTGCCAGCAGCAGGGGAGACAGGGGCGGTGAAAAACTGTTTTTT. Protein sequence: CASSRGDRGGEKLFF.

The chain combines TRBV9 with TRBJ2-7; D not certain. With 0 bases removed from V and 3 bases from J, the gap between germline ends came to 7 bases. The CDR3 has 13 amino acids. CDR1 SGDLS and CDR2 YYNGEE come from the germline V gene. The CDR3 is CASSVGVFYEQYF. CDR3 in DNA: TGTGCCAGCAGCGTAGGTGTCTTCTACGAGCAGTACTTC.

In this sample, this clone turned up a few times. The V gene is TRBV27, the J gene TRBJ2-6; TRBD1 is a possible D gene (6 bases). Trimming took 5 bases from V and 0 from J, leaving 11 bases between them. CDR3 size: 16 residues. Germline assignment: CDR1 MNHEY and CDR2 SMNVEV (reference sequence). CDR3 residues: CASSGGGVSGANVLTF. The CDR3 coding sequence is TGTGCCAGCAGTGGGGGCGGAGTCTCTGGGGCCAACGTCCTGACTTTC.

This sequence joins TRBV19 and TRBJ1-5, with 8 nucleotides matching TRBD1. J lost 7 bases, V lost 4 bases, and 6 bases had no gene match. The CDR3 has 14 residues. In germline, CDR1 is LNHDA, CDR2 SQIVND (reference sequence). Here the CDR3 reads CASSNTRGQQPQHF. CDR3 coding DNA: TGTGCCAGTAGTAACACCAGGGGGCAACAGCCCCAGCATTTT.

This chain uses TRBV7-2 with TRBJ2-3, with a weak D call TRBD1 (5 bases). Germline V gives CDR1 SGHTA, CDR2 FQGNSA. With 3 bases removed from V and 5 bases from J, the gap between germline ends came to 15 bases. The CDR3 covers 15 residues. DNA of the CDR3: TGTGCCAGCAGCTTTGCCCAGGGTAGGAAAGATACGCAGTATTTT. Translated: CASSFAQGRKDTQYF.

The J gene is TRBJ1-5, the V gene TRBV28, with a possible D match to TRBD1 (6 bases). The CDR3 is 13 amino acids. Germline lookup yields CDR1 MDHEN and CDR2 SYDVKM. Trimming stripped 1 base from V and 10 bases from J, with 11 bases between. The CDR3 spells CASSLSRGDPQHF. CDR3 DNA: TGTGCCAGCAGTTTATCCAGGGGTGATCCCCAGCATTTT.

Here the CDR3 reads CASSPTTGFNEKLFF. CDR3 bases: TGTGCCAGCTCACCAACCACAGGGTTTAATGAAAAACTGTTTTTT. The chain carries TRBV18 and TRBJ1-4; possibly TRBD1 for D (6 bases). Trimming cost V 2 bases and J 4 bases, with 11 bases left between them. CDR3 length: 15 amino acids. Germline CDR1 and CDR2: KGHSH and LQKENI. The variable domain in full, completed from reference TRBV18 and TRBJ1-4, reads NAGVMQNPRHLVRRRGQEARLRCSPMKGHSHVYWYRQLPEEGLKFMVYLQKENIIDESGMPKERFSAEFPKEGPSILRIQQVVRGDSAAYFCASSPTTGFNEKLFFGSGTQLSVL.

The chain links TRBV29-1 to TRBJ1-1, with 7 nucleotides matching TRBD1. CDR1 is SQVTM, CDR2 ANQGSEA, per germline. Trimming at V came to 6 bases and at J to 3 bases, leaving 7 bases not matched to a gene. There are 13 residues in the CDR3. The CDR3, as DNA: TGCAGCGTCCCCGCCCAGGGGGACACTGAAGCTTTCTTT. This gives the protein CSVPAQGDTEAFF.

This clone was seen more than once but under ten times. The chain recombines TRBV7-8 with TRBJ2-2; 11 bases are a match to TRBD2. Germline assignment: CDR1 SGHVS and CDR2 FQNEAQ. V trimming: 3 bases; J trimming: 7 bases; junction bases outside the gene matches: 7. CDR3 length: 16 residues. In nucleotides, the CDR3 is TGTGCCAGCAGCTTCGCGGTAGCGGGGGGGATCGGGGAGCTGTTTTTT. Its protein product is CASSFAVAGGIGELFF.

The V call is TRBV7-3, the J call TRBJ2-3, with TRBD1 matching 9 bases. V lost 4 bases to trimming and J lost 2 bases; unmatched junction nucleotides: 10. The CDR3 loop spans 17 amino acids. CDR1 and CDR2 from the germline V gene are SGHTA and FQGTGA. The CDR3 sequence is CASSSTDRGHHTDTQYF. In DNA, the CDR3 is TGTGCCAGCAGCTCCACGGACAGGGGCCACCACACAGATACGCAGTATTTT.

This chain joins TRBV9 and TRBJ1-2, with a weak D call TRBD1 (6 bases). Germline lookup yields CDR1 SGDLS and CDR2 YYNGEE. The germline V and J ends were trimmed by 7 bases and 2 bases, with 12 bases remaining between them. CDR3 length equals 13 residues. CDR3 sequence: CASVQGNNYGYTF. Written as DNA, the CDR3 is TGTGCCAGCGTACAGGGTAACAACTATGGCTACACCTTC.

CDR3 sequence: CASSDSEQTSNQPQHF. The CDR3 nucleotides are TGTGCCAGCAGTGACTCGGAACAGACCAGCAATCAGCCCCAGCATTTT. The J gene is TRBJ1-5, the V gene TRBV6-4; D call uncertain. The germline V and J ends were trimmed by 0 bases and 1 base, with 10 bases remaining between them. CDR3 length equals 16 residues. Germline CDR1 MRHNA, CDR2 SNTAGT.

The chain uses TRBV30 and TRBJ2-4; 10 nucleotides line up with TRBD2. The CDR3 is 14 amino acids. V gave up 8 bases and J gave up 4 bases; unmatched junction bases: 8. Germline V CDR1 and CDR2: GTSNPN, SVGIG (reference sequence). The CDR3 reads CALDLAGAKNIQYF. The CDR3 DNA is TGTGCCCTTGATCTAGCGGGGGCAAAAAACATTCAGTACTTC.

This rearrangement joins TRBV11-2 to TRBJ1-2, with 11 bases matching TRBD1. Germline CDR1 reads SGHAT; CDR2 reads FQNNGV. The CDR3 totals 17 residues. V gave up 1 base and J gave up 7 bases; unmatched junction bases: 11. CDR3 in DNA: TGTGCCAGCAGCTTAGTTATTCCGGACAGGGGGCGAGGTGGCTACACCTTC. Translating gives CASSLVIPDRGRGGYTF.

This chain connects TRBV7-3 to TRBJ1-5; possibly TRBD1 for D (5 bases). V dropped 5 bases and J dropped 0 bases, with 11 bases sitting between them. Germline loops: CDR1 SGHTA, CDR2 FQGTGA. The CDR3 contains 15 residues. CDR3 sequence reads: CASSPGEVSNQPQHF. The CDR3 DNA follows: TGTGCCAGCAGCCCGGGGGAAGTTAGCAATCAGCCCCAGCATTTT.

This sequence joins TRBV10-3 and TRBJ1-1, with D possibly matching TRBD1 (5 bases). The V and J ends lost 6 bases and 4 bases respectively, with 9 bases between them. The germline gives CDR1 ENHRY, CDR2 SYGVKD. This CDR3 is built from 12 residues. As DNA, the CDR3 is TGTGCCATCAGACAGGATCCCACTGAAGCTTTCTTT. Its protein product is CAIRQDPTEAFF.